This T cell receptor beta chain was observed in a study of T cell responses to AZD1222 COVID-19 vaccine. The CDR3 sequence is 14 residues long. Deletions cut 11 bases from V and 0 bases from J, with 15 bases between. Germline assignment: CDR1 ENHRY and CDR2 SYGVKD. Data came from immunoSEQ multiplex PCR; TCRdb stores just in-frame clones and leaves some out. The sample contains approximately 300,000 clones, approximately 94% of which appear only once. The rearrangement joins TRBV10-3 to TRBJ2-3; perhaps D is TRBD1 or TRBD2 (5 bases each). Sequencing was performed on peripheral blood, taken 28 days after the second AZD1222 dose. This TCR derives from an adult who received the AZD1222 COVID-19 vaccine. CDR3: CAFAGTASTDTQYF. The CDR3 DNA reads TGTGCCTTCGCCGGGACGGCAAGCACAGATACGCAGTATTTT.